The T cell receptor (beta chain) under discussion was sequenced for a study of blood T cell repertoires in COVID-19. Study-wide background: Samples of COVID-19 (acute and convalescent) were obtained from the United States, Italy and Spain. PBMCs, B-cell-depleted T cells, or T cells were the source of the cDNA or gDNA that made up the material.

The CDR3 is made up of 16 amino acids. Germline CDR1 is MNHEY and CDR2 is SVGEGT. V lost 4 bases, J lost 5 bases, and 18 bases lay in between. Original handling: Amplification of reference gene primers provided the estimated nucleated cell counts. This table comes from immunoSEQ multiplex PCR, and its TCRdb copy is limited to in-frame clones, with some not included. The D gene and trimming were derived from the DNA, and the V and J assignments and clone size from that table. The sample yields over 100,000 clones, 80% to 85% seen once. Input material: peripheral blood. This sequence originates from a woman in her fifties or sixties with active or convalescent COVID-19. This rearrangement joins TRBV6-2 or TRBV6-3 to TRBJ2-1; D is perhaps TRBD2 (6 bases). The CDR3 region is CASSFVGAGRNNEQFF. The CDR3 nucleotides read TGTGCCAGCAGTTTCGTAGGGGCAGGGAGGAACAATGAGCAGTTCTTC.